The next 25 T cell receptor beta chains were all read from a single sample in a study of cytomegalovirus exposure and HLA in healthy donors. It was with 60 Vbeta and 13 Jbeta primers that the PCR ran. Sequencing was performed with immunoSEQ multiplex PCR; in TCRdb, only in-frame clones are kept and a portion is missing. The data contain 250,000 to 350,000 clones, roughly two thirds of them singletons. The sequenced sample consisted of PBMCs. Receptors were obtained from a female donor in good health and CMV-seronegative.

There are a few counts of this clone. This sequence joins TRBV30 and TRBJ1-5, with D uncertain. Germline CDR1 is GTSNPN and CDR2 is SVGIG (reference sequence). CDR3 length equals 14 residues. Trimming stripped 0 bases from V and 6 bases from J, with 12 bases between. The CDR3 sequence: CAWSVLGFGQPQHF. Here the CDR3 DNA reads TGTGCCTGGAGTGTACTAGGGTTTGGTCAGCCCCAGCATTTT.

This sequence joins TRBV5-4 and TRBJ2-7, with D tentatively TRBD1 (6 bases). This CDR3 comprises 14 residues. V was clipped by 5 bases and J by 3 bases, with 15 bases between them. In germline, CDR1 is SGHNT, CDR2 YYREEE (reference sequence). CDR3 bases: TGTGCCAGCAGTGTGGGACACCAAAGCTACGAGCAGTACTTC. Protein sequence: CASSVGHQSYEQYF.

Concerning this clone itself: One end of the junction fails to match germline, which may point to a read error. The chain uses TRBV25-1 and TRBJ2-2; D possibly corresponds to TRBD1 (5 bases). The CDR3 covers 15 residues. Germline CDR1 MGHDK, CDR2 SYGVNS. This CDR3 reads CASSVGLWNPGELFF. The CDR3 nucleotides read TGTGCCAGCAGTGTGGGGCTGTGGAACCCCGGGGAGCTGTTTTTT.

The DNA of the CDR3 is TGTGCCAGCAGCCTCGCGAACTACGAGCAGTACTTC. Its translation is CASSLANYEQYF. The J gene is TRBJ2-7, the V gene TRBV7-2; D not certain. Trimming took 5 bases from V and 3 from J, leaving 8 bases between them. The length of the CDR3 is 12 residues. In germline, CDR1 is SGHTA, CDR2 FQGNSA.

The chain combines TRBV2 with TRBJ2-2; D not resolved. With 0 bases removed from V and 6 bases from J, the gap between germline ends came to 11 bases. The V gene's germline CDR1 is SNHLY and CDR2 FYNNEI. CDR3 length: 15 amino acids. The CDR3 region has the DNA TGTGCCAGCAGTGAAGCACCCAGGTTCCCCGGGGAGCTGTTTTTT. This translates into CASSEAPRFPGELFF. The full variable domain, in which reference TRBV2 and TRBJ2-2 provide the parts outside the CDR3, is EPEVTQTPSHQVTQMGQEVILRCVPISNHLYFYWYRQILGQKVEFLVSFYNNEISEKSEIFDDQFSVERPDGSNFTLKIRSTKLEDSAMYFCASSEAPRFPGELFFGEGSRLTVL.

DNA for the CDR3: TGTGCCAGCAGTTTAGAGAGGACAGGGTCAGGGTCCAATGAGCAGTTCTTC. Translation gives CASSLERTGSGSNEQFF. The V and J genes are TRBV2 and TRBJ2-1; TRBD1 agrees at 8 bases. V gave up 5 bases and J gave up 6 bases; unmatched junction bases: 15. Germline values: CDR1 SNHLY, CDR2 FYNNEI. The CDR3 is made up of 17 amino acids.

The chain links TRBV4-2 to TRBJ2-5; 10 positions match TRBD2. V gave up 1 base and J gave up 2 bases; unmatched junction bases: 4. CDR1 is LGHNA, CDR2 YNFKEQ, per germline. The CDR3 has 16 amino acids. CDR3 sequence (DNA): TGTGCCAGCAGCCAAGGGGGACTAGCGACTCAAGAGACCCAGTACTTC. It codes for CASSQGGLATQETQYF.

The DNA of the CDR3 is TGTGCCAGCAGCCGAGACGGCGGGAGCTCCTACAATGAGCAGTTCTTC. Translating gives CASSRDGGSSYNEQFF. The J gene is TRBJ2-1, the V gene TRBV5-8, with 7 bases lining up with TRBD2. With V trimmed by 4 bases and J by 0 bases, 7 bases remained unmatched. This CDR3 comprises 16 residues. Germline loops: CDR1 SGHTS, CDR2 YDEGEE.

This clone has only a few counts. V usage is TRBV4-2 and J usage is TRBJ2-1; TRBD2 agrees at 11 bases. The CDR3 extends over 16 amino acids. Trimming took 6 bases from V and 3 from J; bases not matched to a gene: 7. Germline assignment: CDR1 LGHNA and CDR2 YNFKEQ. For the CDR3, the DNA is TGTGCCAGCAGTTATGTAGCGGGAGGGGGCTACAATGAGCAGTTCTTC. As protein: CASSYVAGGGYNEQFF.

This clone was detected only a few times. The V and J genes are TRBV5-1 and TRBJ1-2, with D perhaps TRBD1 (5 bases). This CDR3 region has 13 residues. V was shortened by 0 bases and J by 8 bases, with 11 bases between the two germline ends. CDR1 SGHRS and CDR2 YFSETQ come from the germline V gene. CDR3 sequence: CASSLGQGSGYTF. The CDR3 coding sequence is TGCGCCAGCAGCTTGGGGCAGGGTAGCGGCTACACCTTC.

This clone was counted a few times. The chain has TRBV28 and TRBJ2-7; TRBD1 aligns across 7 bases. V gave up 6 bases and J gave up 7 bases; unmatched junction bases: 15. CDR1 is MDHEN and CDR2 is SYDVKM in the germline V gene. The CDR3 has 15 residues. CDR3 amino acids: CASSPQTGSYGEQYF. CDR3 nucleotides: TGTGCCAGCAGCCCCCAGACAGGGAGCTACGGAGAGCAGTACTTC. The variable domain in full, with the rest retrieved from reference TRBV28 and TRBJ2-7, is DVKVTQSSRYLVKRTGEKVFLECVQDMDHENMFWYRQDPGLGLRLIYFSYDVKMKEKGDIPEGYSVSREKKERFSLILESASTNQTSMYLCASSPQTGSYGEQYFGPGTRLTVT.

The V gene is TRBV7-9, the J gene TRBJ2-3; 13 nucleotides match TRBD2. There are 17 residues in the CDR3. V was clipped by 5 bases and J by 6 bases; unmatched bases: 11. The germline V gene has CDR1 SEHNR and CDR2 FQNEAQ (reference sequence). This CDR3 reads CASSRTSGRGLADTQYF. The CDR3 coding sequence is TGTGCCAGCAGCCGGACTAGCGGGAGAGGGCTGGCGGATACGCAGTATTTT.

Details on this clone: Sequence at one end of the junction differs from germline and may be a read error. This sample includes further DNA sequences coding for the same CDR3. The rearrangement joins TRBV12-5 to TRBJ2-7; a possible D gene is TRBD2 (5 bases). The CDR3 consists of 16 residues. Per the germline V gene, CDR1 is LGHNT and CDR2 is FRNRAP. The CDR3 sequence is CASGPPRVAGPYEQYF. The CDR3 DNA is TGTGCCAGTGGTCCTCCGAGGGTAGCTGGCCCCTACGAGCAGTACTTC. The full variable domain, its missing parts supplied by reference TRBV12-5 and TRBJ2-7, is DARVTQTPRHKVTEMGQEVTMRCQPILGHNTVFWYRQTMMQGLELLAYFRNRAPLDDSGMPKDRFSAEMPDATLATLKIQPSEPRDSAVYFCASGPPRVAGPYEQYFGPGTRLTVT.

V and J are TRBV5-4 and TRBJ2-5, with 7 nucleotides matching TRBD1. The V gene's germline CDR1 is SGHNT and CDR2 YYREEE (reference sequence). V trimming: 0 bases; J trimming: 0 bases; junction bases outside the gene matches: 5. CDR3 size: 16 residues. The CDR3 nucleotides read TGTGCCAGCAGCTTGGGGATTACAGGGGACCAAGAGACCCAGTACTTC. Translated, it gives CASSLGITGDQETQYF.

This clone was counted a single time. V is TRBV5-1 and J is TRBJ1-1, with D possibly being TRBD1 (5 bases). The CDR3 has 14 residues. V dropped 4 bases and J dropped 5 bases, with 15 bases sitting between them. Looked up from germline, CDR1 is SGHRS and CDR2 is YFSETQ. The chain's CDR3 is CASSLGWGGTEAFF. The DNA of the CDR3 is TGCGCCAGCAGCCTTGGGTGGGGGGGGACTGAAGCTTTCTTT. Filled out from reference TRBV5-1 and TRBJ1-1, the complete variable domain reads KAGVTQTPRYLIKTRGQQVTLSCSPISGHRSVSWYQQTPGQGLQFLFEYFSETQRNKGNFPGRFSGRQFSNSRSEMNVSTLELGDSALYLCASSLGWGGTEAFFGQGTRLTVV.

The chain joins TRBV6-8 to TRBJ2-3; 13 bases map to TRBD2. The CDR3 is 15 amino acids. Germline loops: CDR1 MNHGY, CDR2 SAAAGT. Trimming cost V 8 bases and J 4 bases; bases outside gene matches: 6. The CDR3 DNA reads TGTGCCAGCCGGGGGACTAGCGGGAAATCAGATACGCAGTATTTT. Translation: CASRGTSGKSDTQYF.

The genes are TRBV6-5 and TRBJ1-2; 9 positions agree with TRBD1. The CDR3 runs to 13 residues. Germline trimming cut 2 bases from V and 6 bases from J; bases unmatched to any gene: 1. Germline loops: CDR1 MNHEY, CDR2 SVGAGI. For the CDR3, the DNA is TGTGCCAGCAGTTACGGGACAGGGAATGGCTACACCTTC. It is translated as CASSYGTGNGYTF.

This clone was seen a single time. The J gene is TRBJ2-2, the V gene TRBV7-3; 7 bases fit TRBD2. J lost 0 bases, V lost 2 bases, and 9 bases had no gene match. The CDR3 has 18 amino acids. Looked up from germline, CDR1 is SGHTA and CDR2 is FQGTGA. The CDR3 loop is CASSLYQLSGANTGELFF. In DNA form, the CDR3 reads TGTGCCAGCAGCTTATACCAACTAAGCGGGGCGAACACCGGGGAGCTGTTTTTT.

The CDR3 DNA follows: TGCGCCAGCAGCTTGGGCCCAGGTGCCTCCACCTACGAGCAGTACTTC. It is translated as CASSLGPGASTYEQYF. This chain joins TRBV5-1 and TRBJ2-7; D unclear. CDR1 is SGHRS and CDR2 is YFSETQ in the germline V gene. V gave up 0 bases and J gave up 2 bases, with 15 bases separating them. The CDR3 runs 16 residues.

This CDR3 is CASSGDRGPAFF. The CDR3 DNA follows: TGTGCCAGCAGTGGAGACAGGGGGCCTGCTTTCTTT. The chain employs TRBV25-1 and TRBJ1-1; 10 bases line up with TRBD1. V shed 4 bases and J 11 bases; nucleotides not matched to a gene: 4. Germline V gives CDR1 MGHDK, CDR2 SYGVNS. This CDR3 is built from 12 residues.

The chain combines TRBV11-1 with TRBJ2-7; perhaps TRBD2 as D (5 bases). Between the trimmed V and J ends, which lost 7 bases and 0 bases, there was a span of 10 bases. Germline-derived CDR1 and CDR2 are SGHAT and FQDESV (reference sequence). This CDR3 has 13 amino acids. The DNA for the CDR3 is TGTGCCAGCACCGGGGAGAGCTCCTACGAGCAGTACTTC. Translating it yields CASTGESSYEQYF.

For this clone: This sample also contains other DNA sequences that code for the same CDR3. The chain carries TRBV11-3 and TRBJ1-2; D is unresolved. The CDR3 is 14 residues long. Trimming took off 0 bases at V and 2 bases at J, with 7 bases between the two ends. Germline V gene sequence: CDR1 SGHNT, CDR2 YENEEA. CDR3 DNA: TGTGCCAGCAGCTTAGAGGCGGGAAACTATGGCTACACCTTC. Amino acids: CASSLEAGNYGYTF.

The chain recombines TRBV9 with TRBJ2-2; 9 nucleotides align to TRBD1. V dropped 4 bases and J dropped 4; count of bases not matched to a gene: 8. The length of the CDR3 is 16 residues. Germline CDR1 and CDR2: SGDLS and YYNGEE. DNA for the CDR3: TGTGCCAGCAGCCGCAGCGGGACAGGGACCACCGGGGAGCTGTTTTTT. The encoded protein is CASSRSGTGTTGELFF.

The chain combines TRBV5-1 with TRBJ2-7; perhaps TRBD1 as D (5 bases). CDR3 size: 13 residues. The ends were cut back, 1 base at V and 3 bases at J, with 8 bases in the middle. From germline, CDR1 is SGHRS and CDR2 YFSETQ. The CDR3 nucleotides are TGCGCCAGCAGCTTGTCGCAGGGCTACGAGCAGTACTTC. Its translation is CASSLSQGYEQYF.

The chain couples TRBV7-9 to TRBJ1-4, with 10 bases identical to TRBD1. Germline CDR1 SEHNR, CDR2 FQNEAQ (reference sequence). The V segment lost 5 bases and the J segment 10 bases; nucleotides outside the gene matches: 4. This CDR3 spans 13 amino acids. The CDR3 region has the DNA TGTGCCAGCAGCCGGGACAGGGGTGGAAAACTGTTTTTT. Its translation: CASSRDRGGKLFF.